This T cell receptor beta chain was identified during a study of vaccination effects on CD4 cells after COVID-19. Sequencing was performed with immunoSEQ multiplex PCR; in TCRdb, only in-frame clones are kept and a portion is missing. The sample holds about 57,000 clones, approximately 81% seen once. On this clone: What it binds is not known.

Following an approximately eleven-day culture, CD4+ T cells were purified. Every participant took two doses of the BNT162b2 or mRNA-1273 vaccine. Half-medium replacement with IL-2 medium occurred on days 3 and 7. This TCR was recovered from a human donor who received a COVID-19 vaccine. Material: CD4+ T cells from PBMCs cultured without peptide, obtained after COVID-19 vaccination.

As DNA, the CDR3 is TGTGCCAGCTCACCGGGACGCGACTATGGCTACACCTTC. It codes for CASSPGRDYGYTF. The chain combines TRBV18 with TRBJ1-2; D is perhaps TRBD1 (5 bases). Germline CDR1 reads KGHSH; CDR2 reads LQKENI. Trimming removed 3 bases at V and 3 bases at J, with 8 bases between. This CDR3 comprises 13 residues.